What follows is one T cell receptor beta chain and its context. This sample is part of a study of human T cells and chemical hapten exposure. Documented time point: patch test 3, about 24 weeks after DPC sensitization. This sample's treatment: therapeutic diphenylcyclopropenone sensitization with weekly scalp DPC. Germline V gives CDR1 MNHEY, CDR2 SVGEGT. This CDR3 has 15 residues. V was clipped by 6 bases and J by 4 bases, with 15 bases between them. TCRdb redid the calling of the RACE reads with MiXCR, one entry per CDR3 protein. This table holds about 160,000 distinct CDR3 sequences, 28% found once.

The sequence was obtained from a young woman with alopecia areata. Some clones in this sample may be carry-over from other donors' samples. J is TRBJ2-2 and V is TRBV6-2 or TRBV6-3; D is uncertain. The specimen comprised whole blood, sampled in connection with sensitization to the hapten diphenylcyclopropenone (DPC). The CDR3 here is CASRSEIMGTGELFF. DNA of the CDR3: TGTGCCAGCAGGAGTGAGATAATGGGCACCGGGGAGCTGTTTTTT.